The 15 T cell receptor beta chains reported below all come from one sample, sequenced in a study of cytomegalovirus exposure and HLA in healthy donors (dated by TCRdb to 2017 to 2019). The library was generated by the immunoSEQ multiplex PCR assay. A mixture of 60 forward primers for TCR Vbeta segments and 13 reverse primers for TCR Jbeta segments was used in the multiplex PCR. TCRdb holds this immuneACCESS table with in-frame rearrangements only. Some clones are missing; in checked studies, unresolved V genes explain under half, and the rest has no known cause. The sample table records 150,000 to 250,000 clones. Jointly, the top ten make up around 0.7% of the sample. Sequencing used PBMCs. The receptor set was obtained from a boy younger than 18 in good health and CMV-seronegative.

Turning to this clone: This CDR3 fails to terminate in the conserved phenylalanine or tryptophan, so it likely reflects a read error. This sequence joins TRBV19 and TRBJ1-5, with 8 bases matching TRBD1. In germline, CDR1 is LNHDA, CDR2 SQIVND (reference sequence). The CDR3 extends over 13 amino acids. The V and J ends lost 6 bases and 7 bases, in that order; junction bases with no gene match: 5. CDR3 DNA sequence: TGTGCCAGTAGGCCCAGGGGGCACCAGCCCCAGCATCTT. Its protein product is CASRPRGHQPQHL.

The rearrangement links TRBV5-1 to TRBJ2-1; D might be TRBD2 (5 bases). Looked up from germline, CDR1 is SGHRS and CDR2 is YFSETQ. The V end lost 4 bases, the J end lost 0 bases, and 11 bases lay between the germline ends. The CDR3 is 15 amino acids. CDR3 in DNA: TGCGCCAGCAGCCTGGAGAGGGACTCCTACAATGAGCAGTTCTTC. Translating gives CASSLERDSYNEQFF.

This chain uses TRBV27 with TRBJ1-2; tentative D call: TRBD1 (5 bases). V lost 2 bases and J lost 7, with 14 bases in between. This CDR3 contains 14 residues. Germline loops: CDR1 MNHEY, CDR2 SMNVEV (reference sequence). CDR3 region: CASSLAGPFGGYTF. Here the CDR3 DNA reads TGTGCCAGCAGTTTAGCAGGGCCTTTCGGTGGCTACACCTTC.

The V call is TRBV5-1, the J call TRBJ2-7; D is perhaps TRBD1 (5 bases). This CDR3 spans 12 amino acids. CDR1 and CDR2 from the germline V gene are SGHRS and YFSETQ. V was clipped by 1 base and J by 3 bases, with 5 bases between them. The CDR3 DNA reads as TGCGCCAGCAGCTTGACAGGCTACGAGCAGTACTTC. Protein: CASSLTGYEQYF.

The V call is TRBV9, the J call TRBJ2-2, with a tentative D call TRBD1 (6 bases). The V gene lost 3 bases and the J gene lost 5 bases, with 17 bases spanning the gap. Germline V gene sequence: CDR1 SGDLS, CDR2 YYNGEE. CDR3 size: 16 residues. The CDR3 region is CASSARQDPGTGELFF. Here the CDR3 DNA reads TGTGCCAGCAGCGCGAGACAGGACCCCGGAACCGGGGAGCTGTTTTTT.

The rearrangement uses TRBV18 and TRBJ2-2; 7 nucleotides agree with TRBD2. The ends lost 0 bases at V and 2 bases at J; junction bases unmatched: 3. The CDR3 spans 16 residues. Germline CDR1 and CDR2: KGHSH and LQKENI. The CDR3 loop is CASSPPRGTNTGELFF. The CDR3 nucleotides are TGTGCCAGCTCACCACCGCGGGGGACCAACACCGGGGAGCTGTTTTTT.

Here the CDR3 DNA reads TGTGCCAGCAGTTTCGGACAGGGAGCTAACACTGAAGCTTTCTTT. This translates into CASSFGQGANTEAFF. The chain is built from TRBV7-9 and TRBJ1-1, with 8 nucleotides matching TRBD1. The germline V gene has CDR1 SEHNR and CDR2 FQNEAQ (reference sequence). This CDR3 has 15 amino acids. The V and J ends lost 6 bases and 2 bases, in that order; junction bases with no gene match: 8.

As to this clone: Other DNA sequences in this specimen translate into the identical CDR3. The chain is built from TRBV9 and TRBJ2-2, with 7 bases matching TRBD2. The junction had 7 bases not matched to a gene; V was cut back by 7 bases and J by 4 bases. Germline loops: CDR1 SGDLS, CDR2 YYNGEE. This CDR3 is 14 amino acids long. The CDR3 region has the DNA TGTGCCAGCCGGGGGACGGGGGGCACCGGGGAGCTGTTTTTT. Amino acid sequence: CASRGTGGTGELFF.

This sequence joins TRBV10-2 and TRBJ1-6; a weak D match, TRBD1 (6 bases). Trimming took 7 bases from V and 6 from J, leaving 13 bases between them. Germline loops: CDR1 WSHSY, CDR2 SAAADI. The CDR3 consists of 14 residues. CDR3 coding DNA: TGCGCCAGCACCCCGGGGGGGGCTAATTCACCCCTCCACTTT. Protein product: CASTPGGANSPLHF.

This sequence joins TRBV5-1 and TRBJ1-4; D not resolved. Per germline, CDR1 SGHRS and CDR2 YFSETQ. Trimming shortened V by 0 bases and J by 8 bases, and 8 bases separated the two germline ends. The CDR3 spans 13 residues. CDR3 coding DNA: TGCGCCAGCAGCTTGGGTACAGAAGAAAAACTGTTTTTT. It specifies CASSLGTEEKLFF.

The CDR3 nucleotides read TGTGCCAGCAGCTTACCCGACAGCCCGAACACCGGGGAGCTGTTTTTT. This gives the protein CASSLPDSPNTGELFF. The gene calls are TRBV7-9 and TRBJ2-2; tentatively, D is TRBD1 (5 bases). The germline CDR1 and CDR2 sequences are SEHNR and FQNEAQ (reference sequence). This CDR3 is built from 16 residues. Trimming stripped 2 bases from V and 0 bases from J, with 10 bases between.

The chain carries TRBV5-1 and TRBJ2-5; TRBD1 matches 7 bases. From germline, CDR1 is SGHRS and CDR2 YFSETQ. CDR3 length: 15 amino acids. V gave up 3 bases and J gave up 0 bases; unmatched junction bases: 5. CDR3 coding DNA: TGCGCCAGCAGCTCGGAAGGGGGCTACCAAGAGACCCAGTACTTC. This sequence encodes CASSSEGGYQETQYF.

The chain joins TRBV4-3 to TRBJ2-1, with a weak D call TRBD2 (6 bases). The V end lost 0 bases, the J end lost 0 bases, and 9 bases lay between the germline ends. The germline V gene encodes CDR1 LGHNA and CDR2 YSLEER. The CDR3 has 16 residues. CDR3 sequence: CASSQDWRGSYNEQFF. In DNA, the CDR3 is TGCGCCAGCAGCCAAGACTGGCGGGGCTCCTACAATGAGCAGTTCTTC.

The chain uses TRBV4-1 and TRBJ1-2; 7 bases align to TRBD1. Per germline, CDR1 MGHRA and CDR2 YSYEKL. V gave up 3 bases and J gave up 4 bases; unmatched junction bases: 8. CDR3 length equals 15 residues. The CDR3 protein is CASSHSPGGTYGYTF. The CDR3 nucleotides read TGCGCCAGCAGCCACTCGCCAGGGGGGACCTATGGCTACACCTTC.

The V call is TRBV9, the J call TRBJ1-1; tentatively, D is TRBD1 (6 bases). The germline V gene has CDR1 SGDLS and CDR2 YYNGEE. This CDR3 contains 12 residues. Trimming removed 4 bases at V and 3 bases at J, with 7 bases between. CDR3 nucleotide sequence: TGTGCCAGCAGCAGACAGGACACTGAAGCTTTCTTT. This gives the protein CASSRQDTEAFF.